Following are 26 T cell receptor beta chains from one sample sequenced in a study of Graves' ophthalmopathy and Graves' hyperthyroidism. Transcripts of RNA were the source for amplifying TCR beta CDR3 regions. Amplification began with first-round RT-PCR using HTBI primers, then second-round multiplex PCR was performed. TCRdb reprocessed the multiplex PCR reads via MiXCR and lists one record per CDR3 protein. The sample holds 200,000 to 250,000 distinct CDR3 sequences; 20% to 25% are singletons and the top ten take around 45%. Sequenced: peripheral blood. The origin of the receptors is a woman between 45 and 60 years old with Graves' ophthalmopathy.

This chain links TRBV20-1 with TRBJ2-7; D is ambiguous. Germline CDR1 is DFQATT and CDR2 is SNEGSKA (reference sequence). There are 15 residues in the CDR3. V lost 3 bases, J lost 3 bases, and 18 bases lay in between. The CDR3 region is CSARAVEDGFYEQYF. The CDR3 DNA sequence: TGCAGTGCTAGGGCCGTCGAGGACGGATTCTACGAGCAGTACTTC.

In DNA, the CDR3 is TGTGCCAGCACGGTTGGGACAGGGGATGTCGGTGGCTACACCTTC. Translation: CASTVGTGDVGGYTF. This rearrangement joins TRBV12-3 or TRBV12-4 to TRBJ1-2; 10 bases fit TRBD1. The CDR3 extends over 15 amino acids. V lost 7 bases, J lost 7 bases, and 12 bases stayed unmatched.

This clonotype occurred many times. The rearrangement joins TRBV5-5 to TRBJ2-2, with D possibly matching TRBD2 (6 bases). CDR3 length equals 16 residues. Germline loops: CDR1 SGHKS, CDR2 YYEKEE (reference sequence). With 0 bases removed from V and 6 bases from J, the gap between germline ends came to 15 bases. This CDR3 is CASSLVGLNMAGELFF. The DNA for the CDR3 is TGTGCCAGCAGCTTGGTGGGACTCAATATGGCCGGGGAGCTGTTTTTT. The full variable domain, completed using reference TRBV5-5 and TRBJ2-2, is DAGVTQSPTHLIKTRGQQVTLRCSPISGHKSVSWYQQVLGQGPQFIFQYYEKEERGRGNFPDRFSARQFPNYSSELNVNALLLGDSALYLCASSLVGLNMAGELFFGEGSRLTVL.

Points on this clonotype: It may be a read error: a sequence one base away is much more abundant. The CDR3 sequence: CASGRPSGSSYEQYF. The CDR3, as DNA: TGTGCCAGCGGAAGACCAAGCGGGTCCTCCTACGAGCAGTACTTC. The chain links TRBV7-9 to TRBJ2-7; a weak D match, TRBD2 (6 bases). The CDR3 consists of 15 residues. V was shortened by 8 bases and J by 0 bases, with 17 bases between the two germline ends. Germline CDR1 and CDR2: SEHNR and FQNEAQ (reference sequence).

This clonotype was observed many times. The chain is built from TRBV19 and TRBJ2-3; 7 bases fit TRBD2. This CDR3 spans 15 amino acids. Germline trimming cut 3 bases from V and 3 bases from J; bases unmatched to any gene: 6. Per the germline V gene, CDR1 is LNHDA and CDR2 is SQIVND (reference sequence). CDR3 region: CASSIGGGRTDTQYF. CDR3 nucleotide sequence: TGTGCCAGTAGTATCGGCGGGGGAAGGACAGATACGCAGTATTTT. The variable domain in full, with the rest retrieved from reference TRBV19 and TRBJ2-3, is DGGITQSPKYLFRKEGQNVTLSCEQNLNHDAMYWYRQDPGQGLRLIYYSQIVNDFQKGDIAEGYSVSREKKESFPLTVTSAQKNPTAFYLCASSIGGGRTDTQYFGPGTRLTVL.

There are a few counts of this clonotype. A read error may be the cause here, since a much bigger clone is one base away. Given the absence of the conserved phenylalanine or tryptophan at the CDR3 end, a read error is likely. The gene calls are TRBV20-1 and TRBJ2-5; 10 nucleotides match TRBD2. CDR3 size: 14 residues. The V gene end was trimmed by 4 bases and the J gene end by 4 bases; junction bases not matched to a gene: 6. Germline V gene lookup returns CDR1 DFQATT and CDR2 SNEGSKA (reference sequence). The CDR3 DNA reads TGCAGTGCTAACCTAGCGGGAGTGGGAGAGACCCAGTACTCC. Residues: CSANLAGVGETQYS.

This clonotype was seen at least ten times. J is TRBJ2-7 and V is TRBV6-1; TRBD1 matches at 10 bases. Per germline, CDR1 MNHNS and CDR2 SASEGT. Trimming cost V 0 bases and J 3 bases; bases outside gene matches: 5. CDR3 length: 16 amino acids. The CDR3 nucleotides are TGTGCCAGCAGTGAAGCTTGGACAGGGGGAGGCTACGAGCAGTACTTC. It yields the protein CASSEAWTGGGYEQYF.

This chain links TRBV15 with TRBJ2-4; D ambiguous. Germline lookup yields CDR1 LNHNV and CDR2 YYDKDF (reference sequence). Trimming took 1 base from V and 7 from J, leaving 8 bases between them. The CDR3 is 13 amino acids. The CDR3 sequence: CATSRGRPNIQYF. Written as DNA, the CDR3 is TGTGCCACCAGCAGAGGCAGACCGAACATTCAGTACTTC.

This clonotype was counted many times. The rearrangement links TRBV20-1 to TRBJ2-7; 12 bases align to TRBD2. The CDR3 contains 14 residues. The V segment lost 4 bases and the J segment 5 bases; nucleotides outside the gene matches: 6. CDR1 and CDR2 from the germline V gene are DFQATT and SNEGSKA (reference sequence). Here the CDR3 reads CSAKTSGRLNEQYF. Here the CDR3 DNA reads TGCAGTGCTAAAACTAGCGGGAGGTTAAACGAGCAGTACTTC.

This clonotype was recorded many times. The CDR3 reads CSARDSLQPQHF. CDR3 coding DNA: TGCAGTGCTAGAGATTCTCTCCAGCCCCAGCATTTT. The chain uses TRBV20-1 and TRBJ1-5; D call uncertain. Per the germline V gene, CDR1 is DFQATT and CDR2 is SNEGSKA (reference sequence). This CDR3 spans 12 amino acids. Trimming removed 0 bases at V and 7 bases at J, with 7 bases between.

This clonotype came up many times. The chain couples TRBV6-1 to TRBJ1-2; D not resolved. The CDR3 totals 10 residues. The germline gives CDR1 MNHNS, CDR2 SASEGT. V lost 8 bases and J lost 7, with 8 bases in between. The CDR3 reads CASLKGGYTF. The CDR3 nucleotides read TGTGCCAGCTTGAAGGGTGGCTACACCTTC.

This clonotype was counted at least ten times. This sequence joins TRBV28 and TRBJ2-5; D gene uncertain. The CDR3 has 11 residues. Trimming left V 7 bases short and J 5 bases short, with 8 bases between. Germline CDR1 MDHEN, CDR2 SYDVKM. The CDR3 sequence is CASMGWETQYF. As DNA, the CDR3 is TGTGCCAGCATGGGATGGGAGACCCAGTACTTC.

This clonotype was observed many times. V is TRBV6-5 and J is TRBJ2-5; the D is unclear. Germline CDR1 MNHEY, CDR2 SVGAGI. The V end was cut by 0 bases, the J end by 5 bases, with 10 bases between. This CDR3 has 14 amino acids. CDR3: CASSYSEFHETQYF. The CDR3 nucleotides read TGTGCCAGCAGTTACTCGGAGTTTCACGAGACCCAGTACTTC.

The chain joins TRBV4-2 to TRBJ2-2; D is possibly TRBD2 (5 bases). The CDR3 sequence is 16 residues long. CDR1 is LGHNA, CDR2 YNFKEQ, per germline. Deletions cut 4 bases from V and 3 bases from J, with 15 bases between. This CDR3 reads CASSREDSGYTGELFF. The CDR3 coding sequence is TGTGCCAGCAGCCGAGAGGATTCGGGGTACACCGGGGAGCTGTTTTTT.

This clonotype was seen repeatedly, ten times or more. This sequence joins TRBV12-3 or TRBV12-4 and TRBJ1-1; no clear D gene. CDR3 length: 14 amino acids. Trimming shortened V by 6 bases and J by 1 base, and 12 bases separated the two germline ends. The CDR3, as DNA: TGTGCCAGCAGAAGTGAGATGGGGAACACTGAAGCTTTCTTT. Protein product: CASRSEMGNTEAFF.

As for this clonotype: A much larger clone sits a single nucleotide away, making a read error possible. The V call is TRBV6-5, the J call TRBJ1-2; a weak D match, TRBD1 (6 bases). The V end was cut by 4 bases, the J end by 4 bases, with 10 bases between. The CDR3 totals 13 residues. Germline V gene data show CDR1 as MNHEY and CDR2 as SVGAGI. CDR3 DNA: TGTGCCAGCAGTTTCACAGGGATCTATGGCTACACCTTC. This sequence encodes CASSFTGIYGYTF.

The CDR3 spells CSAPPPQAAQETQYF. The CDR3 DNA is TGCAGTGCCCCCCCGCCACAGGCGGCTCAAGAGACCCAGTACTTC. The chain recombines TRBV20-1 with TRBJ2-5; D is possibly TRBD1 (5 bases). This CDR3 has 15 residues. Germline lookup yields CDR1 DFQATT and CDR2 SNEGSKA (reference sequence). V was clipped by 6 bases and J by 2 bases, with 19 bases between them.

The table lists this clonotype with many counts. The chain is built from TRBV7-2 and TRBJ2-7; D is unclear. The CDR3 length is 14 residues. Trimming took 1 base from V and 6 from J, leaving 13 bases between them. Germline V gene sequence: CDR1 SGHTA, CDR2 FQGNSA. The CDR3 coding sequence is TGTGCCAGCAGCTTAGGGGGTGGTGTCGGCGAGCAGTACTTC. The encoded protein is CASSLGGGVGEQYF.

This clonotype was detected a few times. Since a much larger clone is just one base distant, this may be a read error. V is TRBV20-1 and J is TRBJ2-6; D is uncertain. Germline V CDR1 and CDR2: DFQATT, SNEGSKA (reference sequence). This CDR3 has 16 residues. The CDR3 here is CSARVAPYSWANVLTF. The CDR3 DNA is TGCAGTGCTAGAGTAGCCCCGTACTCTTGGGCCAACGTCCTGACTTTC.

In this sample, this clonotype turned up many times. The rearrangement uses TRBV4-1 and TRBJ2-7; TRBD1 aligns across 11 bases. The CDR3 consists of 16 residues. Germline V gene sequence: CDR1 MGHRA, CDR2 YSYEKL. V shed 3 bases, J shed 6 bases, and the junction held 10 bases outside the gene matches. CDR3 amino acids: CASSHPGTGGTSEQYF. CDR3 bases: TGCGCCAGCAGCCACCCTGGGACAGGGGGTACCTCCGAGCAGTACTTC.

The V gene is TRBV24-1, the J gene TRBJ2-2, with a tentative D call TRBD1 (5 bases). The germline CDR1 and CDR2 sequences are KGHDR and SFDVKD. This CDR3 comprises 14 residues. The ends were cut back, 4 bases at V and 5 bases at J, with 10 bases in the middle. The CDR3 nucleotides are TGTGCCACCAGTGAGGCAGGGCGAACCGGGGAGCTGTTTTTT. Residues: CATSEAGRTGELFF.

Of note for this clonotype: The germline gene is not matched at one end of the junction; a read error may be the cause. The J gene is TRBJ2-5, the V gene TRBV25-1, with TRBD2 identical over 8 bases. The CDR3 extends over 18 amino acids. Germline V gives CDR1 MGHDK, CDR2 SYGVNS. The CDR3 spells CASSEYVIVVGSGETQYF. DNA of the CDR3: TGTGCCAGCAGTGAATATGTTATTGTCGTGGGTAGCGGGGAGACTCAGTACTTC.

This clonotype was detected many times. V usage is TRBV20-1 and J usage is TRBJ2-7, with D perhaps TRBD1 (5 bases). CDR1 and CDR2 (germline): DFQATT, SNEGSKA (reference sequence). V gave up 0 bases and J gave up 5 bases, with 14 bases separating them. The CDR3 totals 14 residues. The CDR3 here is CSARDLDKGNEQYF. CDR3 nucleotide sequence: TGCAGTGCTAGAGATTTGGACAAGGGGAACGAGCAGTACTTC.

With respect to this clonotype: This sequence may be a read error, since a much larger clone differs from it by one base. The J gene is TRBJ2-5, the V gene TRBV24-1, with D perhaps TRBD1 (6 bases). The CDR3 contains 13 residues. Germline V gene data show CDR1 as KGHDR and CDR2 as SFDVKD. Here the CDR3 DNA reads TGTGCCACCAGTGATGGGACAACCGAGACCCAGCACTTC. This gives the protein CATSDGTTETQHF.

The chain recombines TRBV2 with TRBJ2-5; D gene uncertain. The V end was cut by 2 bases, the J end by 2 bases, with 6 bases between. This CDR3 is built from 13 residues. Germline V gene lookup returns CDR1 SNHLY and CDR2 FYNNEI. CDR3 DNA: TGTGCCAGCAGTGAAATAAGGCAAGAGACCCAGTACTTC. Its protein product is CASSEIRQETQYF.

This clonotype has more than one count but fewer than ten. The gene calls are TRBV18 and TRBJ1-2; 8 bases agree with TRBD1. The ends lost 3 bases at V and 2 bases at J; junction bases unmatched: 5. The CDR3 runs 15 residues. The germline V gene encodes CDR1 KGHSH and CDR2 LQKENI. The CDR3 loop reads CASSPGQGGNYGYTF. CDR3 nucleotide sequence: TGTGCCAGCTCACCCGGACAGGGAGGGAACTATGGCTACACCTTC.